Here is one T cell receptor (beta chain) with its context. This entry belongs to a study of T-cell memory formation after mild COVID-19. TCRdb re-analysed the 5' RACE reads in MiXCR, keeping a single row per CDR3 protein. The data contain about 180,000 distinct CDR3 sequences, about 18% of them singletons. Trimming took 11 bases from V and 2 from J, leaving 19 bases between them. The CDR3 loop spans 15 amino acids. CDR1 is MNHEY, CDR2 SVGEGT, per germline. Sequences were obtained from PBMCs or a T cell subset sorted from them (not recorded which). The sequence derives from a man younger than 30 who had mild COVID-19 (a few samples of this study predate the infection). Cell type and time point are not known. The V and J genes are TRBV6-2 or TRBV6-3 and TRBJ1-5, with a weak D call TRBD1 (5 bases). The CDR3 region is CASQGHTGGNQPQHF. The CDR3 nucleotides are TGTGCCTCCCAAGGACATACCGGCGGCAATCAGCCCCAGCATTTT.